These 7 T cell receptor beta chains were sequenced from one sample in a study of blood T cell repertoires in COVID-19. Generated by immunoSEQ multiplex PCR, the TCRdb table keeps only in-frame clones and is missing some. The repertoire includes about 130,000 clones, approximately 81% of them detected once, and 30% to 45% sits in the top ten. Source material: peripheral blood. These receptors all come from a man in his forties or fifties with active or convalescent COVID-19.

The CDR3 DNA reads TGTGCCAGCAGCACATACCGGGACAGGGGGAGGGATACGCAGTATTTT. Its protein product is CASSTYRDRGRDTQYF. The J gene is TRBJ2-3, the V gene TRBV7-8, with 11 positions matching TRBD1. This CDR3 region has 16 residues. With 5 bases clipped from V and 6 bases from J, the junction kept 10 bases outside the gene matches. Germline CDR1 reads SGHVS; CDR2 reads FQNEAQ.

This clone was counted only a few times. The V gene is TRBV10-1, the J gene TRBJ1-1; weak D call: TRBD1 (6 bases). The V end lost 9 bases, the J end lost 3 bases, and 17 bases lay between the germline ends. CDR1 and CDR2 from the germline V gene are WNHNN and SYGVQD (reference sequence). The CDR3 sequence is 14 residues long. The CDR3 loop reads CASSTGLLDTEAFF. The CDR3 nucleotides read TGCGCCAGTTCGACAGGACTGTTGGACACTGAAGCTTTCTTT.

The chain carries TRBV9 and TRBJ1-3, with TRBD1 as a possible D gene (5 bases). The CDR3 length is 14 residues. V lost 9 bases and J 0 bases, leaving 13 bases between the germline ends. In germline, CDR1 is SGDLS, CDR2 YYNGEE. The CDR3 region has the DNA TGTGCCACTGGACACCGTAGCTCTGGAAACACCATATATTTT. Translating it yields CATGHRSSGNTIYF.

The J gene is TRBJ1-1, the V gene TRBV3-1 (or the pseudogene TRBV3-2); TRBD1 might be the D (5 bases). Deletions cut 1 base from V and 4 bases from J, with 10 bases between. This CDR3 is built from 14 residues. Germline loops: CDR1 LGHDT, CDR2 YNNKEL (reference sequence). CDR3 sequence: CASSQGQWGTEAFF. CDR3 nucleotides: TGTGCCAGCAGCCAAGGACAGTGGGGCACTGAAGCTTTCTTT.

The chain couples TRBV11-2 to TRBJ2-7; possibly TRBD2 for D (8 bases). V was shortened by 5 bases and J by 2 bases, with 19 bases between the two germline ends. The CDR3 length is 16 residues. Per germline, CDR1 SGHAT and CDR2 FQNNGV. The CDR3 coding sequence is TGTGCCAGCAGCACCACCGGGACTAGGGGGCCCTACGAGCAGTACTTC. It yields the protein CASSTTGTRGPYEQYF.

The sample holds one count of this clone. The chain has TRBV9 and TRBJ1-4; tentative D call: TRBD1 (5 bases). Germline V gene data show CDR1 as SGDLS and CDR2 as YYNGEE. The CDR3 has 15 amino acids. Between the trimmed V and J ends, which lost 0 bases and 5 bases, there was a span of 11 bases. The CDR3 sequence is CASSVEGARNEKLFF. The CDR3 DNA reads TGTGCCAGCAGCGTAGAAGGGGCGAGAAATGAAAAACTGTTTTTT.

The genes are TRBV7-9 and TRBJ1-1; D unclear. V shed 5 bases and J shed 1 base, with 8 bases lying between them. The CDR3 loop spans 13 amino acids. Germline CDR1 reads SEHNR; CDR2 reads FQNEAQ (reference sequence). The CDR3 nucleotides read TGTGCCAGCAGCCGTGACACGAACACTGAAGCTTTCTTT. Its translation: CASSRDTNTEAFF.